The clone carrying this T cell receptor (beta chain) was counted ten times or more. Its matching antigen is unknown. Each CDR3 protein is one row after TCRdb ran MiXCR on the 5' RACE reads. The sample lists around 500,000 distinct CDR3 sequences, 12% to 15% occurring once. This specimen comes from a study of identical twins. Study-wide results and caveats: With abundant cord blood beta clonotypes, insertions were fewer; memory repertoires showed no such pattern.

With 5 bases clipped from V and 2 bases from J, the junction kept 0 bases outside the gene matches. This CDR3 contains 13 residues. The sample also formed part of further work on yellow fever vaccine responses in identical twins.

The TCR comes from a woman aged 18-35 years in good health. This rearrangement joins TRBV12-3 or TRBV12-4 to TRBJ1-5; 7 nucleotides agree with TRBD1. Sequencing was carried out using CD4+ T cells sorted from blood. This CDR3 reads CASSTGGNQPQHF. The CDR3 DNA sequence: TGTGCCAGCAGTACAGGGGGCAATCAGCCCCAGCATTTT.